The clone carrying this T cell receptor (beta chain) appeared a few times. Its specificity is not known. V was clipped by 4 bases and J by 4 bases, with 17 bases between them. The germline V gene encodes CDR1 MGHRA and CDR2 YSYEKL. The CDR3 consists of 16 residues. Reverse transcribing all isolated RNA meant expressed TCRB transcripts were sequenced. Assay used: immunoSEQ multiplex PCR; TCRdb lists only in-frame clones, some missing. The sample lists hundreds of thousands of clones; around a sixth were seen once. This entry comes from a study of beta chain features in type 1 diabetes. Study-wide findings and caveats: Cells that show high TCR expression could be over-represented by cDNA sequencing.

This clonotype was obtained from a man in his late teens or twenties in good health. The sample comprised naive CD4+ T cells from blood. The chain links TRBV4-1 to TRBJ1-3; possible D gene TRBD1, 6 bases. This CDR3 is CASSLSGGGIGNTIYF. In DNA form, the CDR3 reads TGCGCCAGCAGCCTCAGTGGAGGGGGTATCGGAAACACCATATATTTT.